This T cell receptor (beta chain) was obtained from a study of cytomegalovirus exposure and HLA in healthy donors. With 60 Vbeta and 13 Jbeta primers, the PCR was carried out. Here immunoSEQ multiplex PCR was the method, and the copy in TCRdb shows in-frame clones only, minus some. The table lists about 170,000 clones, roughly 85% of them singletons. Deletions cut 1 base from V and 7 bases from J, with 13 bases between. Germline assignment: CDR1 LGHNA and CDR2 YNFKEQ. The CDR3 has 14 amino acids. Only a few counts were recorded for this clone. The V call is TRBV4-2, the J call TRBJ1-1; a weak D match, TRBD1 (6 bases). This clonotype originated in a woman in her fifties or sixties in good health and CMV-seropositive. Material: PBMCs. The CDR3: CASSQGDILGEAFF. CDR3 sequence (DNA): TGTGCCAGCAGCCAAGGGGACATATTGGGTGAAGCTTTCTTT.